The 14 T cell receptor beta chains below all came from one sample that was sequenced in a study of blood T cells in healthy people across ages. Using a J-beta primer mix together with a sample-barcoded 5' primer, a second PCR was run for roughly 6 to 11 cycles. TCRdb ran MiXCR on the 5' RACE reads and lists one entry per CDR3 protein. Of hundreds of thousands of distinct CDR3 sequences listed, about 43% are singletons. Sequences were obtained from blood. These receptor sequences come from a man older than 75 in good health.

This clonotype has a handful of counts. CDR3 amino acids: CASSPGQFNQPQHF. The CDR3 nucleotides read TGTGCCAGCAGTCCCGGACAGTTCAATCAGCCCCAGCATTTT. The rearrangement joins TRBV7-6 to TRBJ1-5, with D perhaps matching TRBD1 (6 bases). Germline V gene sequence: CDR1 SGHVS, CDR2 FNYEAQ. There are 14 residues in the CDR3. Trimming shortened V by 6 bases and J by 3 bases, and 12 bases separated the two germline ends.

This clonotype has only a few counts. The chain recombines TRBV7-9 with TRBJ1-2; TRBD1 aligns across 8 bases. Unmatched junction bases numbered 5, after V lost 5 bases and J lost 0 bases. The CDR3 is made up of 15 amino acids. Germline CDR1 and CDR2: SEHNR and FQNEAQ (reference sequence). CDR3 bases: TGTGCCAGCAGCAGACAGGGGACCGCTAACTATGGCTACACCTTC. Its translation: CASSRQGTANYGYTF.

The rearrangement uses TRBV5-8 and TRBJ1-2; no firm D call. The CDR3 consists of 15 residues. V lost 0 bases, J lost 2 bases, and 11 bases lay in between. CDR1 SGHTS and CDR2 YDEGEE come from the germline V gene. CDR3 protein: CASSLVERWNYGYTF. CDR3 coding DNA: TGTGCCAGCAGCTTGGTAGAGCGGTGGAACTATGGCTACACCTTC. Drawing the rest from reference TRBV5-8 and TRBJ1-2, the complete variable domain is EAGVTQSPTHLIKTRGQQATLRCSPISGHTSVYWYQQALGLGLQFLLWYDEGEERNRGNFPPRFSGRQFPNYSSELNVNALELEDSALYLCASSLVERWNYGYTFGSGTRLTVV.

The V and J genes are TRBV19 and TRBJ2-1; D is ambiguous. The germline V gene encodes CDR1 LNHDA and CDR2 SQIVND (reference sequence). V gave up 4 bases and J gave up 0 bases, with 13 bases separating them. CDR3 length: 16 amino acids. The CDR3 sequence: CASSKTSGRSYNEQFF. The CDR3 bases are TGTGCCAGTAGTAAAACGAGTGGACGCTCCTACAATGAGCAGTTCTTC.

This clonotype was observed a handful of times. This chain connects TRBV7-9 to TRBJ2-5, with 12 bases matching TRBD2. Germline trimming cut 5 bases from V and 11 bases from J; bases unmatched to any gene: 15. The CDR3 extends over 16 amino acids. Germline assignment: CDR1 SEHNR and CDR2 FQNEAQ (reference sequence). The CDR3 DNA follows: TGTGCCAGCAGCCACCCCTCCGGTCTAGCGGGGGGGCAGCAGTACTTC. Protein product: CASSHPSGLAGGQQYF.

The chain is built from TRBV7-2 and TRBJ2-3, with 15 bases aligning to TRBD2. V was clipped by 5 bases and J by 6 bases; unmatched bases: 18. The CDR3 totals 20 residues. Germline CDR1 and CDR2: SGHTA and FQGNSA. The CDR3 is CASSTPTGTSGGHQQDTQYF. The CDR3 DNA reads as TGTGCCAGCAGCACTCCAACCGGGACTAGCGGGGGGCATCAACAGGATACGCAGTATTTT.

The chain joins TRBV7-9 to TRBJ2-5; D is ambiguous. Germline V lookup: CDR1 SEHNR, CDR2 FQNEAQ (reference sequence). The V end was cut by 3 bases, the J end by 11 bases, with 16 bases between. The CDR3 totals 13 residues. CDR3 sequence: CASSFGRSHDQYF. The CDR3 bases are TGTGCCAGCAGCTTTGGCAGGAGTCACGATCAGTACTTC. The full variable domain, with the rest looked up from reference TRBV7-9 and TRBJ2-5, is DTGVSQNPRHKITKRGQNVTFRCDPISEHNRLYWYRQTLGQGPEFLTYFQNEAQLEKSRLLSDRFSAERPKGSFSTLEIQRTEQGDSAMYLCASSFGRSHDQYFGPGTRLLVL.

In this sample, this clonotype turned up a few times. The chain couples TRBV10-1 to TRBJ2-3; TRBD2 matches 10 bases. CDR3 length: 14 residues. The V segment lost 0 bases and the J segment 11 bases; nucleotides outside the gene matches: 5. Germline values: CDR1 WNHNN, CDR2 SYGVQD (reference sequence). CDR3 protein: CASSESLAGVGQYF. Written as DNA, the CDR3 is TGCGCCAGCAGTGAGTCCCTAGCGGGAGTTGGGCAGTATTTT.

This chain connects TRBV10-3 to TRBJ2-7; D is ambiguous. V lost 6 bases and J lost 1, with 10 bases in between. Looked up from germline, CDR1 is ENHRY and CDR2 is SYGVKD. The length of the CDR3 is 13 residues. CDR3 DNA: TGTGCCATCAGCTTCGATTCGTCCTACGAGCAGTACTTC. The encoded protein is CAISFDSSYEQYF.

Notes on this clonotype: The DNA is left out, because the CDR3 cannot be placed on it with certainty; the CDR3 is given as TCRdb lists it. V usage is TRBV6-1 and J usage is TRBJ2-4; the table's D gene call, TRBD1, was not cross checked with the DNA. Germline CDR1 is MNHNS and CDR2 is SASEGT. The CDR3 is 14 residues long, counting both termini. The CDR3 reads CASSTSGDKNIQYF.

This clonotype was seen a single time. This rearrangement joins TRBV6-6 to TRBJ1-2; D unresolved. Deletions cut 9 bases from V and 6 bases from J, with 8 bases between. Per the germline V gene, CDR1 is MNHNY and CDR2 is SVGAGI (reference sequence). This CDR3 has 10 amino acids. The DNA of the CDR3 is TGTGCCAGTTACGGGGATGGCTACACCTTC. Its protein product is CASYGDGYTF.

This chain joins TRBV4-2 and TRBJ2-7; 7 nucleotides line up with TRBD1. V trimming: 2 bases; J trimming: 4 bases; junction bases outside the gene matches: 8. The CDR3 length is 15 residues. In germline, CDR1 is LGHNA, CDR2 YNFKEQ. This chain's CDR3 is CASSQQRDSLYEQYF. The CDR3 nucleotides are TGTGCCAGCAGCCAACAAAGGGACAGCCTTTACGAGCAGTACTTC.

V and J are TRBV7-9 and TRBJ1-4; 8 positions match TRBD1. The CDR3 is made up of 16 amino acids. V trimming: 5 bases; J trimming: 6 bases; junction bases outside the gene matches: 11. The germline V gene encodes CDR1 SEHNR and CDR2 FQNEAQ (reference sequence). CDR3 sequence: CASSKRLVQGDEKLFF. The CDR3 DNA sequence: TGTGCCAGCAGCAAGCGCCTGGTACAGGGGGATGAAAAACTGTTTTTT.

This clonotype showed up just a few times. The chain joins TRBV24-1 to TRBJ2-3; D is ambiguous. Germline V gives CDR1 KGHDR, CDR2 SFDVKD. V lost 2 bases and J lost 1, with 9 bases in between. The CDR3 is 15 residues long. In DNA, the CDR3 is TGTGCCACCAGTGATTCCGCTACCCGCACAGATACGCAGTATTTT. Translation: CATSDSATRTDTQYF.